These 26 T cell receptor beta chains share one sample of origin, sequenced in a study of T cells expressing NK-cell markers. Following a re-call of the 5' RACE reads, TCRdb has one entry per CDR3 protein and lacks DNA. Its listing shows some 280,000 distinct CDR3 sequences. Source material: blood T cells: a sorted CD56 or NKG2C T cell subset, CD4+ or CD8+ T cells, or bulk PBMC T cells (not recorded which). These receptors came from a man between 18 and 29 years old in good health.

This chain uses TRBV19 with TRBJ2-3; TCRdb picks TRBD1, but there is no DNA to check that call. Germline CDR1 is LNHDA and CDR2 is SQIVND (reference sequence). The CDR3 runs 19 residues. The CDR3 sequence: CASSIGPWGTDGRTDTQYF.

This rearrangement joins TRBV10-3 to TRBJ2-5; the D call from TCRdb, TRBD1, cannot be confirmed without DNA. Per germline, CDR1 ENHRY and CDR2 SYGVKD. CDR3 size: 13 residues. CDR3 protein: CAISVGQQETQYF.

The V and J genes are TRBV28 and TRBJ2-7. The CDR3 covers 15 residues. Germline V lookup: CDR1 MDHEN, CDR2 SYDVKM. The CDR3 loop is CASSLDGSSSYEQYF.

The CDR3 loop reads CSARDRLAGAETQYF. This chain uses TRBV20-1 with TRBJ2-5; TCRdb picks TRBD2, but there is no DNA to check that call. Germline CDR1 reads DFQATT; CDR2 reads SNEGSKA (reference sequence). The CDR3 is made up of 15 amino acids.

This chain connects TRBV4-2 to TRBJ2-1; TCRdb picks TRBD1, but there is no DNA to check that call. The CDR3 is 16 amino acids. Germline V gives CDR1 LGHNA, CDR2 YNFKEQ. This CDR3 is CASSQESGRTYNEQFF.

The CDR3 reads CASRDREAYNEQFF. V usage is TRBV7-3 and J usage is TRBJ2-1; with no DNA, the TCRdb D assignment of TRBD1 cannot be verified. In germline, CDR1 is SGHTA, CDR2 FQGTGA. CDR3 length: 14 residues.

The chain uses TRBV12-3 or TRBV12-4 and TRBJ1-4. The CDR3 covers 15 residues. The CDR3 protein is CASSLVIGKVGKLFF.

The V and J genes are TRBV5-1 and TRBJ2-2; the TCRdb D gene call, TRBD1, has no DNA to confirm it. CDR1 SGHRS and CDR2 YFSETQ come from the germline V gene. The CDR3 runs to 18 residues. This CDR3 reads CASSLAGGGGAGSGELFF. The complete variable domain, with remaining parts taken from reference TRBV5-1 and TRBJ2-2, reads KAGVTQTPRYLIKTRGQQVTLSCSPISGHRSVSWYQQTPGQGLQFLFEYFSETQRNKGNFPGRFSGRQFSNSRSEMNVSTLELGDSALYLCASSLAGGGGAGSGELFFGEGSRLTVL.

The chain links TRBV7-2 to TRBJ2-5; TCRdb's D gene call, TRBD2, goes unchecked for lack of DNA. Germline V gene lookup returns CDR1 SGHTA and CDR2 FQGNSA. The CDR3 sequence is 20 residues long. CDR3 residues: CASSFRVLAGAVAPQETQYF.

The chain couples TRBV5-5 to TRBJ1-1; the TCRdb call, TRBD1, lacks DNA for checking. The CDR3 is 16 amino acids. Germline V gives CDR1 SGHKS, CDR2 YYEKEE (reference sequence). The CDR3: CASSSHTGVRNTEAFF.

This CDR3 reads CASSSTGRRDAGELFF. V usage is TRBV5-1 and J usage is TRBJ2-2; TCRdb gives TRBD1 as the D gene, but with no DNA this cannot be confirmed. CDR1 SGHRS and CDR2 YFSETQ come from the germline V gene. The CDR3 has 16 residues.

The chain joins TRBV7-6 to TRBJ2-5; TCRdb designates TRBD1, a call that cannot be tested without DNA. Germline assignment: CDR1 SGHVS and CDR2 FNYEAQ. This CDR3 is built from 16 residues. CDR3 residues: CASSLAVGTGRETQYF.

V is TRBV10-3 and J is TRBJ2-7. The CDR3 extends over 12 amino acids. Germline CDR1 and CDR2: ENHRY and SYGVKD. CDR3 sequence: CAISDLGYEQYF.

The V and J genes are TRBV30 and TRBJ2-1; TCRdb designates TRBD1, a call that cannot be tested without DNA. Looked up from germline, CDR1 is GTSNPN and CDR2 is SVGIG (reference sequence). The length of the CDR3 is 14 residues. The CDR3 loop is CAWTGGSRHNEQFF. The variable domain in full, completed from reference TRBV30 and TRBJ2-1, reads SQTIHQWPATLVQPVGSPLSLECTVEGTSNPNLYWYRQAAGRGLQLLFYSVGIGQISSEVPQNLSASRPQDRQFILSSKKLLLSDSGFYLCAWTGGSRHNEQFFGPGTRLTVL.

The CDR3 region is CATSRDRGADQTRQYF. The chain uses TRBV15 and TRBJ2-3; TCRdb indicates TRBD2, and absent DNA this call remains unverified. This CDR3 is 16 amino acids long. Looked up from germline, CDR1 is LNHNV and CDR2 is YYDKDF (reference sequence).

The genes are TRBV6-4 and TRBJ2-3; TCRdb designates TRBD1, a call that cannot be tested without DNA. This CDR3 contains 16 residues. Germline V gives CDR1 MRHNA, CDR2 SNTAGT. The CDR3 is CASSDSSGTLTDTQYF.

V usage is TRBV24-1 and J usage is TRBJ2-2; TCRdb designates TRBD1, a call that cannot be tested without DNA. Germline CDR1 KGHDR, CDR2 SFDVKD. The CDR3 runs 15 residues. The CDR3 sequence is CATSEGGLNTGELFF.

The gene calls are TRBV7-2 and TRBJ1-2; TCRdb calls TRBD1, which cannot be checked without DNA. This CDR3 is built from 15 residues. CDR1 and CDR2 (germline): SGHTA, FQGNSA. CDR3: CASSYRPGPHYGYTF. Full variable domain (outside the CDR3, taken from reference TRBV7-2 and TRBJ1-2): GAGVSQSPSNKVTEKGKDVELRCDPISGHTALYWYRQSLGQGLEFLIYFQGNSAPDKSGLPSDRFSAERTGGSVSTLTIQRTQQEDSAVYLCASSYRPGPHYGYTFGSGTRLTVV.

The rearrangement joins TRBV20-1 to TRBJ2-2; there is no DNA to check the TCRdb D call of TRBD1. This CDR3 has 15 residues. Looked up from germline, CDR1 is DFQATT and CDR2 is SNEGSKA (reference sequence). The chain's CDR3 is CSARVPGHTTGELFF.

The rearrangement joins TRBV20-1 to TRBJ1-5; the TCRdb call, TRBD1, lacks DNA for checking. The CDR3 has 14 amino acids. Germline V lookup: CDR1 DFQATT, CDR2 SNEGSKA (reference sequence). CDR3 amino acids: CSAAGTGNNQPQHF.

The J gene is TRBJ2-1, the V gene TRBV12-3 or TRBV12-4; absent DNA, TCRdb's TRBD2 call cannot be checked. This CDR3 comprises 16 residues. CDR3 amino acids: CASRTRTSGSTNEQFF.

The chain recombines TRBV6-1 with TRBJ2-1; no DNA is available, so the TRBD1 call from TCRdb remains unchecked. CDR1 and CDR2 (germline): MNHNS, SASEGT. This CDR3 has 14 residues. This CDR3 is CAGGGQPLRNEQFF.

The chain combines TRBV5-1 with TRBJ2-7; TCRdb outputs TRBD1, but without DNA this stays unchecked. CDR1 SGHRS and CDR2 YFSETQ come from the germline V gene. The CDR3 contains 13 residues. CDR3 loop: CASRRDISYEQYF. The complete variable domain, with remaining parts taken from reference TRBV5-1 and TRBJ2-7, reads KAGVTQTPRYLIKTRGQQVTLSCSPISGHRSVSWYQQTPGQGLQFLFEYFSETQRNKGNFPGRFSGRQFSNSRSEMNVSTLELGDSALYLCASRRDISYEQYFGPGTRLTVT.

This chain uses TRBV5-1 with TRBJ1-1; TCRdb gives TRBD1 as the D gene, but with no DNA this cannot be confirmed. The CDR3 sequence is 15 residues long. Germline V gene data show CDR1 as SGHRS and CDR2 as YFSETQ. This chain's CDR3 is CASSATGVQGSEAFF.

The chain employs TRBV7-2 and TRBJ2-3; TCRdb designates TRBD1, a call that cannot be tested without DNA. The CDR3 contains 14 residues. Germline V gene lookup returns CDR1 SGHTA and CDR2 FQGNSA. The CDR3 sequence is CASRPPGQGATQYF.

J is TRBJ2-2 and V is TRBV12-3 or TRBV12-4. This CDR3 is 18 amino acids long. The CDR3 region is CASSTRSPKERWTGELFF.